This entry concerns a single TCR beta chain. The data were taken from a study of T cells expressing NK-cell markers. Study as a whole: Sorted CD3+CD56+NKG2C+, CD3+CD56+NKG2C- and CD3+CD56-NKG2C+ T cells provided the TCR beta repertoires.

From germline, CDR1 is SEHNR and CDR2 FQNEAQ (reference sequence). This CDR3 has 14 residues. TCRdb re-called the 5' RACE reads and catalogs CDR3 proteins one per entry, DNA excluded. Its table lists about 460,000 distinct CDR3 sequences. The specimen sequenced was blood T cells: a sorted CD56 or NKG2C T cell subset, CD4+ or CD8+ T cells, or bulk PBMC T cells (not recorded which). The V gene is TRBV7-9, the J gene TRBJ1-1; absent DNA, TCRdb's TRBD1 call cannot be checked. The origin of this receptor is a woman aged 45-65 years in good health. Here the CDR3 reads CASSLQGASTEAFF.